This TCR beta chain is from a study of T cells in Graves' hyperthyroidism and ophthalmopathy. Study outcomes and limitations: For ophthalmopathy, model prediction preceded onset by a median 6.5 months.

A NOSPECS grade of at least 4, a Clinical Activity Score of at least 3 and duration under 3 months were recorded in ophthalmopathy patients. Source material for PBMCs was 10 ml fresh peripheral blood. Researchers amplified the TCR beta CDR3 regions from RNA transcripts. HTBI primers were employed in a first-round RT-PCR of the TCR CDR3. TCRdb re-derived calls from the multiplex PCR reads in MiXCR, one entry per CDR3 protein. The data contain 300,000 to 350,000 distinct CDR3 sequences, around 18% of them seen just once; the ten biggest clones take up around a sixth. V was pared by 5 bases and J by 0 bases, with 19 bases between. The CDR3 consists of 17 residues. CDR1 and CDR2 from the germline V gene are ENHRY and SYGVKD. This clonotype showed up many times. Its antigen is undetermined.

The chain joins TRBV10-3 to TRBJ2-5, with D perhaps matching TRBD1 or TRBD2 (6 bases each). This receptor was obtained from a woman aged 40-49 years with Graves' ophthalmopathy. The sample comprised blood. This chain's CDR3 is CAISPKGGKGDQETQYF. DNA of the CDR3: TGTGCCATCAGTCCGAAGGGCGGGAAGGGGGACCAAGAGACCCAGTACTTC.